What follows are 16 T cell receptor beta chains derived from one specimen sequenced in a study of Ad26.COV2.S vaccination and SARS-CoV-2 variants. Treatment meaning: roughly 20 received Ad26.COV2.S at low or high dose, single or two shots; 5 received placebo; per-sample allocation not given. Sampling happened 63 days after the first vaccine or placebo injection. Assay: immunoSEQ multiplex PCR; the TCRdb copy retains only in-frame clones and omits some. The sample includes approximately 300,000 clones, around four fifths seen only once; the top ten take 2.1%. Here the sequenced sample was peripheral blood, taken in a trial of Ad26.COV2.S vaccine versus placebo. Receptor source: a person aged 18-65 years who received the Ad26.COV2.S COVID-19 vaccine or a placebo.

This clone was counted a few times. The gene calls are TRBV11-3 and TRBJ1-1; D call uncertain. Deletions cut 1 base from V and 2 bases from J, with 8 bases between. This CDR3 region has 14 residues. CDR1 is SGHNT and CDR2 is YENEEA in the germline V gene. In nucleotides, the CDR3 is TGTGCCAGCAGCTTAGCAGCTACAAACACTGAAGCTTTCTTT. Translating it yields CASSLAATNTEAFF. The whole variable domain, remainder taken from reference TRBV11-3 and TRBJ1-1, is EAGVVQSPRYKIIEKKQPVAFWCNPISGHNTLYWYLQNLGQGPELLIRYENEEAVDDSQLPKDRFSAERLKGVDSTLKIQPAELGDSAVYLCASSLAATNTEAFFGQGTRLTVV.

The chain is built from TRBV9 and TRBJ1-2, with 9 bases matching TRBD1. Germline V gives CDR1 SGDLS, CDR2 YYNGEE. This CDR3 is built from 15 residues. Trimming removed 4 bases from V and 4 bases from J; junction bases left unmatched: 8. Here the CDR3 reads CASSSPTGGIYGYTF. CDR3 DNA: TGTGCCAGCAGCTCACCGACAGGGGGGATCTATGGCTACACCTTC.

The CDR3 region has the DNA TGTGCCAGCAGTGAATGGGTGGACATCTCTGGAAACACCATATATTTT. Its translation: CASSEWVDISGNTIYF. The rearrangement links TRBV25-1 to TRBJ1-3; D perhaps matches TRBD1 (5 bases). With 1 base removed from V and 0 bases from J, the gap between germline ends came to 10 bases. CDR3 length: 16 residues. Germline lookup yields CDR1 MGHDK and CDR2 SYGVNS.

The rearrangement uses TRBV30 and TRBJ1-1, with 7 bases fitting TRBD1. This CDR3 has 15 amino acids. V gave up 0 bases and J gave up 10 bases; unmatched junction bases: 14. The germline CDR1 and CDR2 sequences are GTSNPN and SVGIG (reference sequence). CDR3 bases: TGTGCCTGGAGTGTAGAAAGAACAGGGGCCGCCCGAGCTTTCTTT. Amino acid sequence: CAWSVERTGAARAFF.

The rearrangement links TRBV5-1 to TRBJ2-1; either TRBD1 or TRBD2 may supply D (5 bases each). The germline V gene has CDR1 SGHRS and CDR2 YFSETQ. The V gene lost 1 base and the J gene lost 2 bases, with 13 bases spanning the gap. This CDR3 region has 16 residues. This CDR3 is CASSLFGDGTYNEQFF. In DNA, the CDR3 is TGCGCCAGCAGCTTGTTCGGGGACGGAACCTACAATGAGCAGTTCTTC.

The chain employs TRBV3-1 (or the pseudogene TRBV3-2) and TRBJ2-2; 13 nucleotides align to TRBD2. The CDR3 is made up of 19 amino acids. The germline CDR1 and CDR2 sequences are LGHDT and YNNKEL (reference sequence). J lost 5 bases, V lost 0 bases, and 9 bases had no gene match. The CDR3 sequence is CASSQESGLAGVLTGELFF. The CDR3 coding sequence is TGTGCCAGCAGCCAAGAGTCAGGACTAGCGGGGGTTCTTACCGGGGAGCTGTTTTTT.

This clone was observed a single time. In the same sample, other DNA sequences code for this CDR3. The V and J genes are TRBV11-2 and TRBJ1-2, with 8 nucleotides matching TRBD1. From germline, CDR1 is SGHAT and CDR2 FQNNGV. The CDR3 is 17 residues long. The V gene end was trimmed by 1 base and the J gene end by 4 bases; junction bases not matched to a gene: 11. CDR3 sequence reads: CASSLASGTGALYGYTF. Here the CDR3 DNA reads TGTGCCAGCAGCTTAGCCTCCGGGACAGGCGCCCTCTATGGCTACACCTTC.

CDR3 DNA sequence: TGTGCCAGCAGCCAGATACAGGGGCTGGGCACTGAAGCTTTCTTT. Translation gives CASSQIQGLGTEAFF. The genes are TRBV14 and TRBJ1-1; 7 bases align to TRBD1. Germline V lookup: CDR1 SGHDN, CDR2 FVKESK. The ends lost 3 bases at V and 4 bases at J; junction bases unmatched: 8. The CDR3 totals 15 residues. The variable domain in full, completed from reference TRBV14 and TRBJ1-1, reads EAGVTQFPSHSVIEKGQTVTLRCDPISGHDNLYWYRRVMGKEIKFLLHFVKESKQDESGMPNNRFLAERTGGTYSTLKVQPAELEDSGVYFCASSQIQGLGTEAFFGQGTRLTVV.

The gene calls are TRBV5-1 and TRBJ2-5, with 9 positions matching TRBD1. In germline, CDR1 is SGHRS, CDR2 YFSETQ. J was trimmed by 5 bases and V by 3 bases; bases with no gene match: 11. This CDR3 region has 16 residues. The CDR3 sequence is CASSYGQGPLGETQYF. The CDR3 DNA reads as TGCGCCAGCAGCTACGGACAGGGGCCCCTTGGGGAGACCCAGTACTTC.

This clone appeared a single time. The chain employs TRBV5-5 and TRBJ1-4, with no clear D. This CDR3 region has 13 residues. CDR1 and CDR2 (germline): SGHKS, YYEKEE (reference sequence). Trimming cost V 0 bases and J 7 bases, with 7 bases left between them. The DNA for the CDR3 is TGTGCCAGCAGCTTGGTTGCGGGTGAAAAACTGTTTTTT. Its translation is CASSLVAGEKLFF.

The V call is TRBV25-1, the J call TRBJ1-2, with 7 nucleotides matching TRBD1. Germline V gene lookup returns CDR1 MGHDK and CDR2 SYGVNS. The CDR3 runs 10 residues. After removal of 8 bases from V and 8 bases from J, the junction contained 2 bases not matched to a gene. CDR3 DNA: TGTGCCAGCGGACAGGACGGCTACACCTTC. Protein product: CASGQDGYTF.

The rearrangement uses TRBV3-1 (or the pseudogene TRBV3-2) and TRBJ2-5, with D hard to call. V lost 0 bases to trimming and J lost 2 bases, with 7 bases between them. The CDR3 has 14 residues. Germline V gene lookup returns CDR1 LGHDT and CDR2 YNNKEL (reference sequence). CDR3 sequence (DNA): TGTGCCAGCAGCCAAGATAGGGTACAAGAGACCCAGTACTTC. It is translated as CASSQDRVQETQYF.

This clone came up a few times. The chain carries TRBV5-6 and TRBJ2-7, with D maybe TRBD1 (6 bases). V shed 3 bases and J shed 4 bases, with 17 bases lying between them. The CDR3 contains 15 residues. CDR1 is SGHDT and CDR2 is YYEEEE in the germline V gene. The CDR3 region is CASSSTRGLAYEQYF. The CDR3 bases are TGTGCCAGCAGCTCGACCAGGGGCCTTGCGTACGAGCAGTACTTC.

The V gene is TRBV28, the J gene TRBJ2-7; D not certain. The CDR3 sequence is 11 residues long. V lost 4 bases, J lost 4 bases, and 5 bases lay in between. Germline V gene data show CDR1 as MDHEN and CDR2 as SYDVKM. CDR3 sequence: CASSSRYEQYF. The CDR3 DNA follows: TGTGCCAGCAGTTCAAGGTACGAGCAGTACTTC. Together with reference TRBV28 and TRBJ2-7, the CDR3 gives the full variable domain: DVKVTQSSRYLVKRTGEKVFLECVQDMDHENMFWYRQDPGLGLRLIYFSYDVKMKEKGDIPEGYSVSREKKERFSLILESASTNQTSMYLCASSSRYEQYFGPGTRLTVT.

The chain couples TRBV27 to TRBJ2-2; 9 positions agree with TRBD1. The V and J ends lost 0 bases and 4 bases, in that order; junction bases with no gene match: 6. CDR1 MNHEY and CDR2 SMNVEV come from the germline V gene (reference sequence). The CDR3 is 17 residues long. The CDR3: CASSLSSGTGSTGELFF. CDR3 nucleotides: TGTGCCAGCAGTTTATCATCCGGGACAGGGTCCACCGGGGAGCTGTTTTTT.

J is TRBJ2-1 and V is TRBV27, with D maybe TRBD1 (5 bases). The V end lost 5 bases, the J end lost 7 bases, and 15 bases lay between the germline ends. In germline, CDR1 is MNHEY, CDR2 SMNVEV (reference sequence). The CDR3 covers 14 residues. CDR3 in amino acids: CASSPRKGWNEQFF. DNA of the CDR3: TGTGCCAGCAGTCCCCGGAAGGGGTGGAATGAGCAGTTCTTC.